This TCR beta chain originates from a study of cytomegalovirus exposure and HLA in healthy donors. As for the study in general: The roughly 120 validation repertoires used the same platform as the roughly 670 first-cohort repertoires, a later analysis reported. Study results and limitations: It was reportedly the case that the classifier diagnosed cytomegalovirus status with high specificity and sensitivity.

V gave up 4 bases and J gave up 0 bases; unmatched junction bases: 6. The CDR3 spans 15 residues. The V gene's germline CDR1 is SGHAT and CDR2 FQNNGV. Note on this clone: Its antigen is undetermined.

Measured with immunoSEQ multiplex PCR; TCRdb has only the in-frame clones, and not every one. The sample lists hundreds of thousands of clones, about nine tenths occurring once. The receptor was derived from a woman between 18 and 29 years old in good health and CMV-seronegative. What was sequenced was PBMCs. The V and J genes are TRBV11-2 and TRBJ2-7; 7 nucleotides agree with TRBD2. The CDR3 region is CASSSQRDLSYEQYF. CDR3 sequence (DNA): TGTGCCAGCAGCTCCCAGCGGGATCTCTCCTACGAGCAGTACTTC. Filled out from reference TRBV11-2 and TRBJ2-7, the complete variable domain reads EAGVAQSPRYKIIEKRQSVAFWCNPISGHATLYWYQQILGQGPKLLIQFQNNGVVDDSQLPKDRFSAERLKGVDSTLKIQPAKLEDSAVYLCASSSQRDLSYEQYFGPGTRLTVT.